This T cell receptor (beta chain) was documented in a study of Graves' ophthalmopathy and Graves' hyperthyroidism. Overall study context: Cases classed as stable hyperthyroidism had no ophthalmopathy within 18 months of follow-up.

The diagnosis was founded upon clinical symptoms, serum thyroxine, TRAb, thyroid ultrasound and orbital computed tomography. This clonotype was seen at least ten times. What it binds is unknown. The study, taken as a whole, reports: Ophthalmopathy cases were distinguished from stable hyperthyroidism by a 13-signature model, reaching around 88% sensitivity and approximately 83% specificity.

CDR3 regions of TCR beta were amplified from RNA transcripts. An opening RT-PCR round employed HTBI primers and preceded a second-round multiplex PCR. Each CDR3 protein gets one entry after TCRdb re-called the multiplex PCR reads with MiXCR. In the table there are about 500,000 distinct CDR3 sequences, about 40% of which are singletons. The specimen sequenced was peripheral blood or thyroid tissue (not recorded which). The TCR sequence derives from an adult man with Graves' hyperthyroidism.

The CDR3 nucleotides read TGTGCCAGCAGCTTTTCGGGACAGACAGAGACCCAGTACTTC. As protein: CASSFSGQTETQYF. The V and J genes are TRBV13 and TRBJ2-5; TRBD1 aligns across 7 bases. The trim removed 3 bases at V and 4 bases at J, leaving 5 bases unmatched. The CDR3 extends over 14 amino acids. Germline V CDR1 and CDR2: PRHDT, FYEKMQ (reference sequence).